These 3 T cell receptor beta chains were sequenced from one sample in a study of T-cell reconstitution after alpha-beta-depleted transplantation in children. Unique molecular identifiers featured in how the TCRbeta library was prepared. TCRdb reanalysed the PCR reads using MiXCR and keeps one entry per CDR3 protein. Found here are 550,000 to 600,000 distinct CDR3 sequences, more than 20% of them singletons; the top ten hold roughly an eighth. The sequenced sample was PBMCs, mostly from graft donor cells, obtained 360 days after TCRalphabeta/CD19-depleted stem cell transplant. The receptors were gathered from a boy in the first two years of life who had a stem cell transplant for acute myeloid leukemia, so the T cells may come from the graft donor.

This clonotype was counted a few times. CDR3 in DNA: TGTGCCAGCAGTCGCTGGACAGGGAGGAATCAGCCCCAGCATTTT. This encodes CASSRWTGRNQPQHF. The gene calls are TRBV7-9 and TRBJ1-5; 8 nucleotides agree with TRBD1. CDR1 is SEHNR, CDR2 FQNEAQ, per germline (reference sequence). With 6 bases clipped from V and 4 bases from J, the junction kept 8 bases outside the gene matches. This CDR3 contains 15 residues.

The chain uses TRBV24-1 and TRBJ2-5, with 7 bases fitting TRBD1. This CDR3 has 15 residues. Per germline, CDR1 KGHDR and CDR2 SFDVKD. The ends lost 9 bases at V and 5 bases at J; junction bases unmatched: 14. CDR3 residues: CATSGTAGWGETQYF. CDR3 DNA sequence: TGTGCCACCTCCGGGACAGCCGGATGGGGGGAGACCCAGTACTTC.

This chain uses TRBV7-2 with TRBJ2-2; tentatively, D is TRBD2 (6 bases). This CDR3 has 15 residues. Germline V CDR1 and CDR2: SGHTA, FQGNSA. With 5 bases removed from V and 6 bases from J, the gap between germline ends came to 16 bases. The CDR3 DNA sequence: TGTGCCAGCAGCCTTTGGAGGGCTGCGGCCGGGGAGCTGTTTTTT. Its translation is CASSLWRAAAGELFF.